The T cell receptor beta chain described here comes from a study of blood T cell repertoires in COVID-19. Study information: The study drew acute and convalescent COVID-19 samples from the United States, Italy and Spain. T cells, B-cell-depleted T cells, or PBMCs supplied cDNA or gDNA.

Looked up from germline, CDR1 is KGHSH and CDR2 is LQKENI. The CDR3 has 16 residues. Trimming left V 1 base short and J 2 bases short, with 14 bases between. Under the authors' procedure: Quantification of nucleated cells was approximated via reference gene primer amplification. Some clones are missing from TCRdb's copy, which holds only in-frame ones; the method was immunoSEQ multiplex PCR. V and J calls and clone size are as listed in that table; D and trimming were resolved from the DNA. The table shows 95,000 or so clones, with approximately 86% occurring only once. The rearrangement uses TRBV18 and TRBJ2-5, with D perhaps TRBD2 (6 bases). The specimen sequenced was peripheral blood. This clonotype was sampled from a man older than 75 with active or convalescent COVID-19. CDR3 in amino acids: CASSPQAGSMQETQYF. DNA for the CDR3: TGTGCCAGCTCACCACAGGCGGGGTCGATGCAAGAGACCCAGTACTTC. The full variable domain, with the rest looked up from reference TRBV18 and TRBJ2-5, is NAGVMQNPRHLVRRRGQEARLRCSPMKGHSHVYWYRQLPEEGLKFMVYLQKENIIDESGMPKERFSAEFPKEGPSILRIQQVVRGDSAAYFCASSPQAGSMQETQYFGPGTRLLVL.